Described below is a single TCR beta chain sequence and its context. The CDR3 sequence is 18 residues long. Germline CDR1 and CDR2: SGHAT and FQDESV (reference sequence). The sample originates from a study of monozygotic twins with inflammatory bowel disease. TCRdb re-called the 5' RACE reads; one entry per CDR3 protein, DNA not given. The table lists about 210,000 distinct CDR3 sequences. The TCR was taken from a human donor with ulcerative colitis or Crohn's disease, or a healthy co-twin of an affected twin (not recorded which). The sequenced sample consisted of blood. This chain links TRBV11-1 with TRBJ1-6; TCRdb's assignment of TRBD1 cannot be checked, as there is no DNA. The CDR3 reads CASSLEGMAGHYNSPLHF.